This T cell receptor beta chain was captured by sequencing in a study of OX40 agonist ivuxolimab in advanced cancers. For the wider study: Ivuxolimab was a fully human IgG2 agonistic monoclonal antibody targeting the costimulatory receptor OX40 (CD134). Partial responses occurred in three dose-escalation patients, of whom one had hepatocellular carcinoma and two had cutaneous melanoma. The purpose of peripheral TCRbeta sequencing was to test whether ivuxolimab changed TCR sequence diversity and led to clonal T-cell expansion. In the dose-escalation cohort, 82.7% of patients were male, and the mean age was approximately 60 years with a range of roughly 23 to 90. Patients were allowed to have had prior anti-PD-1, anti-PD-L1 or anti-CTLA-4 therapy, and approximately 41% of the dose-escalation patients had previously received checkpoint inhibitors. Intravenous ivuxolimab was administered to patients every 2 weeks at six dose levels: 0.01, 0.1, 0.3, 1.5, 3 and 10 mg/kg. Of the approximately 54 dose-escalation patients, hepatocellular carcinoma was present in around 20, melanoma in approximately 15, renal cell carcinoma in 9 and head and neck cancer in 9. The monotherapy dose-escalation portion (N ≈ 57 patients) of the phase I ivuxolimab trial is reported in the paper. General conclusions and limits of the study: In the 0.1-3.0 mg/kg groups, partial responders had among the lowest normalized peripheral clonal expansion, particularly in CD8+ T cells. The antigen specificity of the clonally expanded peripheral T cells was not determined. Low levels of normalized T-cell clonal expansion were also seen in some nonresponding patients. At doses of 0.1 to 3.0 mg/kg, clonal expansion of both CD4+ and CD8+ blood T cells was observed from baseline to week 6. After ivuxolimab, CD8+ T cells had more expanded clones than CD4+ T cells on average.

Patients with autoimmune disease history or receiving systemic immunosuppression were excluded from the trial. Peripheral blood for TCR sequencing was collected from all dose cohorts at baseline, on cycle 4 day 1, and on cycle 7 day 1. The samples were drawn from a first-in-human, open-label, multicenter phase I dose-escalation trial of ivuxolimab. Adults with locally advanced or metastatic head and neck squamous cell, hepatocellular, melanoma or renal cell carcinoma were enrolled in the trial. CD4+ and CD8+ T cells were sorted separately from peripheral blood before TCR sequencing. The CDR3 spans 13 residues, from the cysteine through the phenylalanine. This entry keeps only the CDR3 DNA: 39 bases, framed from base 1. The junction shows trimming of 2 bases on V and 4 bases on J, plus 6 bases between the germline ends. Taken from the germline V gene (reference sequence), the CDR1 and CDR2 loops are MNHNY and SVGAGI.

Genomic DNA was extracted from sorted cells for sequencing of the TCRbeta CDR3 region. The immunoSEQ Assay was used to sequence the TCRbeta CDR3 regions. TCRdb stores this immuneACCESS table with in-frame sequences only. Part of the clones is absent; in the studies checked, under half of the shortfall reflects unresolved V genes, and no reason is known for the rest. This sample lists about 16,000 clones; approximately 84% were detected once. The top ten clones comprise about 72% of the sample. A word on this clone: Its antigen is still unknown. Nothing much larger sits one base from this clone, and base qualities are not available.

The sample was CD4+ or CD8+ T cells sorted from blood, taken in a trial of the OX40 agonist ivuxolimab. The TCR comes from an adult with an advanced solid tumor such as melanoma, head and neck, liver or kidney cancer. Recombination linked TRBV6-6 to TRBJ2-1, with TRBD2 as a weak D call on 6 bases. The CDR3 amino acid sequence is: CASSYGLYNEQFF. The nucleotides read TGTGCCAGCAGTTACGGACTATACAATGAGCAGTTCTTC.